The 15 T cell receptor beta chains below all came from one sample that was sequenced in a study of early stage breast cancer tumors. Sequenced by immunoSEQ multiplex PCR; TCRdb stores in-frame clones only, minus some. The sample holds 25,000 to 35,000 clones, less than 85% seen once. The sequencing sample was made of blood. The receptors shown here come from a person between 55 and 69 years old with breast cancer.

V usage is TRBV5-4 and J usage is TRBJ2-1, with D unclear. This CDR3 contains 14 residues. The V end lost 2 bases, the J end lost 3 bases, and 9 bases lay between the germline ends. Germline assignment: CDR1 SGHNT and CDR2 YYREEE (reference sequence). CDR3 nucleotide sequence: TGTGCCAGCAGCTTCTCCCAGGTCTACAATGAGCAGTTCTTC. As protein: CASSFSQVYNEQFF. Full variable domain (remainder filled in from reference TRBV5-4 and TRBJ2-1): ETGVTQSPTHLIKTRGQQVTLRCSSQSGHNTVSWYQQALGQGPQFIFQYYREEENGRGNFPPRFSGLQFPNYSSELNVNALELDDSALYLCASSFSQVYNEQFFGPGTRLTVL.

In this sample, this clone turned up once. The V gene is TRBV7-6, the J gene TRBJ2-1, with a tentative D call TRBD2 (6 bases). The CDR3 spans 14 residues. In germline, CDR1 is SGHVS, CDR2 FNYEAQ. V was pared by 1 base and J by 6 bases, with 10 bases between. The CDR3 is CASSLGRAPNEQFF. CDR3 sequence (DNA): TGTGCCAGCAGCTTAGGGAGGGCCCCCAATGAGCAGTTCTTC.

The rearrangement links TRBV5-1 to TRBJ2-3; D gene uncertain. V was clipped by 0 bases and J by 2 bases, with 7 bases between them. The germline V gene encodes CDR1 SGHRS and CDR2 YFSETQ. CDR3 length: 14 residues. The CDR3 loop reads CASSLGLLTDTQYF. For the CDR3, the DNA is TGCGCCAGCAGCTTGGGGTTACTCACAGATACGCAGTATTTT.

The rearrangement links TRBV5-6 to TRBJ2-5; TRBD1 matches at 11 bases. This CDR3 contains 14 residues. Germline CDR1 is SGHDT and CDR2 is YYEEEE. Trimming cost V 3 bases and J 5 bases; bases outside gene matches: 3. The CDR3 DNA follows: TGTGCCAGCAGCTGGACAGGGGGCGGGGAGACCCAGTACTTC. Residues: CASSWTGGGETQYF.

V is TRBV5-1 and J is TRBJ2-3; 11 nucleotides line up with TRBD1. CDR1 and CDR2 (germline): SGHRS, YFSETQ. The trim removed 5 bases at V and 2 bases at J, leaving 10 bases unmatched. The CDR3 consists of 17 residues. CDR3 in amino acids: CASRGDRGFSLTDTQYF. As DNA, the CDR3 is TGCGCCAGCAGAGGGGACAGGGGGTTCTCACTCACAGATACGCAGTATTTT.

The genes are TRBV9 and TRBJ1-2, with TRBD1 as a possible D gene (5 bases). V lost 0 bases, J lost 7 bases, and 31 bases lay in between. Germline loops: CDR1 SGDLS, CDR2 YYNGEE. The CDR3 runs 20 residues. CDR3 coding DNA: TGTGCCAGCAGCGTAGATGTGGAGAGTGGGGTCGGAAGGGGTCGAGGTGGCTACACCTTC. Its translation: CASSVDVESGVGRGRGGYTF.

The rearrangement uses TRBV7-8 and TRBJ2-7; a possible D gene is TRBD1 (6 bases). This CDR3 spans 16 amino acids. Trimming removed 6 bases at V and 0 bases at J, with 18 bases between. The germline V gene encodes CDR1 SGHVS and CDR2 FQNEAQ. DNA of the CDR3: TGTGCCAGCAGGGGGGCAGCCTATTCAAACTCCTACGAGCAGTACTTC. Protein: CASRGAAYSNSYEQYF.

V is TRBV30 and J is TRBJ1-1; a possible D gene is TRBD1 (5 bases). The germline CDR1 and CDR2 sequences are GTSNPN and SVGIG (reference sequence). The V end was cut by 2 bases, the J end by 3 bases, with 16 bases between. CDR3 length equals 15 residues. Written as DNA, the CDR3 is TGTGCCTGGAGTCTATGGGGCGGCGCGGACACTGAAGCTTTCTTT. Its protein product is CAWSLWGGADTEAFF.

V usage is TRBV10-3 and J usage is TRBJ2-7; weak D call: TRBD2 (6 bases). Germline V gene data show CDR1 as ENHRY and CDR2 as SYGVKD. Trimming took 9 bases from V and 0 from J, leaving 15 bases between them. The CDR3 totals 14 residues. The CDR3 here is CAIKITGDSYEQYF. Written as DNA, the CDR3 is TGTGCCATTAAGATAACGGGGGACTCCTACGAGCAGTACTTC.

V usage is TRBV4-1 and J usage is TRBJ1-2, with a possible D match to TRBD1 (5 bases). CDR1 is MGHRA and CDR2 is YSYEKL in the germline V gene. The CDR3 runs to 15 residues. V dropped 4 bases and J dropped 4 bases, with 16 bases sitting between them. The CDR3 nucleotides are TGCGCCAGCAGCCGTAGGTGGACAAGAGTCTATGGCTACACCTTC. This gives the protein CASSRRWTRVYGYTF.

This clone came up a few times. V is TRBV12-5 and J is TRBJ1-4; no firm D call. Per germline, CDR1 LGHNT and CDR2 FRNRAP. The CDR3 spans 15 residues. V lost 3 bases, J lost 2 bases, and 10 bases lay in between. DNA of the CDR3: TGTGCTAGTGGTTTCAGCCTCGGGACTAATGAAAAACTGTTTTTT. Translated, it gives CASGFSLGTNEKLFF.

The chain couples TRBV4-1 to TRBJ1-1; 7 nucleotides match TRBD1. The germline V gene encodes CDR1 MGHRA and CDR2 YSYEKL. The length of the CDR3 is 15 residues. Unmatched junction bases numbered 5, after V lost 1 base and J lost 3 bases. CDR3 DNA sequence: TGCGCCAGCAGCCAAGTACAGGGGAGGTACACTGAAGCTTTCTTT. Protein sequence: CASSQVQGRYTEAFF.

The chain is built from TRBV10-3 and TRBJ1-3, with D possibly being TRBD1 (5 bases). This CDR3 contains 15 residues. The germline V gene encodes CDR1 ENHRY and CDR2 SYGVKD. With 0 bases removed from V and 2 bases from J, the gap between germline ends came to 8 bases. The CDR3 reads CAISESTDAGNTIYF. CDR3 coding DNA: TGTGCCATCAGTGAGTCGACAGACGCTGGAAACACCATATATTTT.

This chain joins TRBV6-5 and TRBJ1-1; a possible D gene is TRBD1 (5 bases). Trimming took off 2 bases at V and 7 bases at J, with 5 bases between the two ends. CDR1 is MNHEY, CDR2 SVGAGI, per germline. The CDR3 is made up of 11 amino acids. The CDR3 reads CASSYRGEAFF. In DNA form, the CDR3 reads TGTGCCAGCAGTTACAGGGGTGAAGCTTTCTTT.

J is TRBJ2-7 and V is TRBV30; D unresolved. The CDR3 runs 15 residues. Per germline, CDR1 GTSNPN and CDR2 SVGIG (reference sequence). V lost 0 bases, J lost 0 bases, and 12 bases lay in between. The CDR3 nucleotides are TGTGCCTGGAGTGTCCGGCAGGCTTACTCCTACGAGCAGTACTTC. Protein product: CAWSVRQAYSYEQYF.